A selection of T cell receptor beta chains follows, all from one sample in a study of Ad26.COV2.S vaccination and SARS-CoV-2 variants. The protocol was immunoSEQ multiplex PCR, while the TCRdb copy is restricted to in-frame clones and leaves out a portion. This table has 300,000 to 400,000 clones, about 92% appearing once. Sequencing used peripheral blood, obtained after recovery from COVID-19. These receptors all come from a human donor who had recovered from COVID-19. Each CDR3 is given without its conserved first and last residue. D genes are given only for firm matches.

cdr3_length j_call d_call v_call cdr3_aa
11 TRBJ2-1 TRBD2 TRBV2 ASSQEGLQEQF
13 TRBJ2-1 TRBD1 TRBV19 ASSIGTGFIDEQF
14 TRBJ2-1 TRBD1 TRBV29-1 SAPDRGGSSYNEQF
13 TRBJ2-2 . TRBV27 ASSLDLGFTGELF
11 TRBJ2-7 . TRBV2 ASSYTENYEQY
11 TRBJ2-7 . TRBV28 ASSLYGSGEQY
12 TRBJ1-1 . TRBV25-1 ASSDRVRGTEAF
14 TRBJ1-1 . TRBV6-2/TRBV6-3 ASSPPLGGENTEAF
10 TRBJ2-7 . TRBV15 ATSSSGREQY
13 TRBJ2-1 TRBD2 TRBV19 ASSRLAGGLNEQF
14 TRBJ2-1 TRBD2 TRBV27 ASSRTSGGAYNEQF
11 TRBJ2-1 . TRBV12-3/TRBV12-4 ASRTRGHNEQF
10 TRBJ2-7 . TRBV10-1 ASSDTLYEQY
15 TRBJ2-7 TRBD2 TRBV11-2 ASSPSYAQRGVLEQY
16 TRBJ1-6 . TRBV12-5 ASGLALGASSYNSPLH
12 TRBJ1-1 . TRBV6-5 ASSSGTLVTEAF
13 TRBJ2-3 . TRBV5-1 ASSLKLAVPDTQY
13 TRBJ2-7 TRBD1 TRBV5-1 ASSLGQGLSYEQY
13 TRBJ2-2 TRBD2 TRBV4-2 ASSQAGGNTGELF
16 TRBJ1-2 TRBD1 TRBV6-1 ASSEAGTGIEYYYGYT
14 TRBJ2-1 TRBD2 TRBV27 ASRSGGTKLLNEQF
11 TRBJ1-1 . TRBV11-2 ASSLEGVGAAF
14 TRBJ1-5 . TRBV7-2 ASSPAGFGSNQPQH
13 TRBJ1-5 TRBD1 TRBV18 ASSRTGSLAQPQH
14 TRBJ2-1 . TRBV7-8 ASSLKTASSYNEQF
16 TRBJ1-1 TRBD1 TRBV18 ASSPLPQGATLNTEAF
11 TRBJ2-3 . TRBV27 ASSLRSTDTQY
12 TRBJ1-5 . TRBV13 ASSINSPNQPQH
12 TRBJ2-3 . TRBV6-4 ASSQLMGTDTQY
13 TRBJ2-7 . TRBV7-8 ASSYGASSTYEQY
16 TRBJ1-6 . TRBV3-1/TRBV3-2 ASSQDIGVSSYNSPLH
16 TRBJ2-2 . TRBV6-2/TRBV6-3 ASSILRGGQYGTGELF
14 TRBJ2-6 TRBD1 TRBV10-3 AISEQGASGANVLT
12 TRBJ1-1 TRBD1 TRBV6-5 ASSIRGLNTEAF
11 TRBJ1-4 TRBD1 TRBV7-9 ATSGQATEKLF
11 TRBJ1-1 . TRBV27 ASRPGRRLNPF
14 TRBJ1-5 TRBD1 TRBV2 ASTLGQGLGNQPQH
11 TRBJ2-1 . TRBV18 ASSPPSANEQF
10 TRBJ2-5 . TRBV7-2 ASSLWGETQY
10 TRBJ1-1 . TRBV5-4 AEGQPNTEAF
12 TRBJ1-5 TRBD1 TRBV27 ASSSGQASQPQH
12 TRBJ2-2 . TRBV9 ASSVTGNTGELF
11 TRBJ1-1 . TRBV7-9 ASSFSMNTEAF
12 TRBJ2-6 . TRBV27 ASSRQAGANVLT
12 TRBJ1-2 TRBD1 TRBV10-3 ATRGDSPNYGYT
12 TRBJ2-7 TRBD2 TRBV25-1 ASSRGLVPSEQY
12 TRBJ2-7 . TRBV5-5 ASSLTRRTYEQY
13 TRBJ2-7 TRBD2 TRBV19 ASSMGGGALDEQY
12 TRBJ2-7 . TRBV14 ASSQAQGFNEQY
11 TRBJ2-5 . TRBV7-2 ASSLGLEGTQY
14 TRBJ2-3 . TRBV9 ASSVALKALADTQY
14 TRBJ2-1 TRBD2 TRBV9 ASSVGGGPTRNEQF
13 TRBJ2-1 . TRBV24-1 AASDLQWKNNEQF
13 TRBJ1-2 . TRBV5-1 ASSLEKAPRGGYT
13 TRBJ2-2 . TRBV5-1 ASSSRRGLAGELF